The subject of this entry is one TCR beta chain. This record comes from a study of blood T cell repertoires in COVID-19. Using immunoSEQ multiplex PCR, the repertoire was profiled, and TCRdb retains in-frame clones only, with some absent. The sample holds about 440,000 clones; around nine tenths are singletons and the top ten take approximately 2%. This CDR3 is built from 14 residues. Trimming took 3 bases from V and 7 from J; bases not matched to a gene: 3. Per the germline V gene, CDR1 is SEHNR and CDR2 is FQNEAQ (reference sequence). This chain uses TRBV7-9 with TRBJ1-6, with 7 bases that match TRBD1. The receptor was isolated from a woman aged 18-29 years with acute COVID-19. The sequenced sample was PBMCs or T cells enriched from blood (not recorded which). The CDR3 nucleotides read TGTGCCAGCAGCTTCGGGACAGAGAATTCACCCCTCCACTTT. It translates to CASSFGTENSPLHF.